Given below is one T cell receptor (beta chain) in context. Its specificity is unknown. Germline is not matched at one junction end, which may reflect a read error. RNA transcripts yielded amplified TCR beta CDR3 regions. First-round RT-PCR of the TCR CDR3 relied on the HTBI primer set. TCRdb re-called the multiplex PCR reads with MiXCR, one entry per CDR3 protein. Among fewer than 350,000 distinct CDR3 sequences listed, around a fifth were seen once. Per germline, CDR1 MDHEN and CDR2 SYDVKM. This CDR3 has 15 residues. The sample is drawn from a study of T cells in Graves' hyperthyroidism and ophthalmopathy. Whole-study results and caveats: Progression to ophthalmopathy was predicted a median of approximately 6.4 months early. A model using 13 V-J features told ophthalmopathy apart from stable hyperthyroidism. The majority of expanded thyroid clonotypes above 0.001 also appeared in blood.

The material sequenced was blood. The clonotype comes from a woman aged 45-59 years with Graves' hyperthyroidism. The chain couples TRBV28 to TRBJ1-5; D gene ambiguous. CDR3 DNA: TGTGCCTGCAGTTCTCGGGAGTATAGCAATCAGCCCCAGCACTTT. Translation gives CACSSREYSNQPQHF.